This TCR beta chain originates from a study of T cell changes during pregnancy in multiple sclerosis (dated by TCRdb to about 2019). Turning to the overall study: Changes in the T cell repertoire over the course of pregnancy were examined in this study in women with multiple sclerosis.

V and J lose 5 bases and 2 bases, and a span of 13 bases separates them. CDR1 and CDR2 are read off the germline V gene as SGHTA and FQGTGA. The CDR3 covers 14 residues, taking in both the cysteine and the phenylalanine. The sequence is cut down to CDR3 DNA, 42 bases in frame from base 1. Receptors were amplified or captured by the immunoSEQ multiplex PCR assay. TCRdb obtained this table from immuneACCESS and retained in-frame rearrangements with V and J assigned. These tables miss some clones; where compared with another copy, unresolved V genes account for less than half of the shortfall, and the remainder is unexplained. The sample records about 35,000 clones, roughly 90% of which are singletons. 0.65% to 0.95% of the sample belongs to the ten largest clones. About this clone itself: This clone's antigen is unknown. No base quality values were provided; no much bigger clone lies one nucleotide off.

The chain was built from TRBV7-3 and TRBJ2-7, with TRBD1 perhaps the D gene, on 6 matching bases. The TCR sequence derives from a female donor in good health, enrolled as a control in a pregnancy study. The material was CD4+ T cells from peripheral blood mononuclear cells, obtained after pregnancy. The CDR3: CASSTWGQPYEQYF. The nucleotide sequence reads TGTGCCAGCAGCACCTGGGGGCAACCCTACGAGCAGTACTTC.